This T cell receptor (beta chain) was recovered during a study of beta chain features in type 1 diabetes. About the research overall: All of the samples together had around 110,000,000 sorted cells examined.

What was sequenced were expressed TCRB transcripts, since all of the isolated RNA had been reverse transcribed. Libraries were prepared by immunoSEQ multiplex PCR; TCRdb keeps only in-frame clonotypes and omits some of them. The sample holds about 620,000 clones; roughly a sixth are singletons and the top ten take approximately 0.093%. Whole-study findings and limits: More deletions and fewer insertions at VDJ junctions were seen in type 1 diabetes patients. The study found that naive, central memory and Treg TCRB repertoires appeared more similar in patients than in healthy donors.

A note on this clone: What it binds is unknown.

J was trimmed by 3 bases and V by 5 bases; bases with no gene match: 1. The CDR3 sequence is 13 residues long. Germline-derived CDR1 and CDR2 are SGHKS and YYEKEE (reference sequence). The sequenced material came from naive CD4+ T cells from blood. The chain has TRBV5-5 and TRBJ1-2, with 10 bases identical to TRBD1. This clonotype was sampled from a young man in good health. CDR3 protein: CASRGQGDYGYTF. CDR3 DNA sequence: TGTGCCAGCAGAGGACAGGGGGACTATGGCTACACCTTC.